This entry lists 15 T cell receptor beta chains sequenced from one sample in a study of sequential checkpoint blockade in melanoma. Assay: immunoSEQ multiplex PCR; the TCRdb copy retains only in-frame clones and omits some. This sample has around 8,000 clones, with around 60% found just once. As to treatment: randomized to nivolumab then ipilimumab (arm A) or the reverse (arm B). The sequencing here drew on CD8+ T cells sorted from blood (inferred from file names), taken from a patient given nivolumab and ipilimumab in sequence. The receptors were gathered from a human patient with melanoma. Some clones in this sample may be carry-over from other donors' samples.

This clone came up once. J is TRBJ2-1 and V is TRBV12-2; the table gives TRBD2 as D, unverified against the DNA. TRBV12-2 represents a pseudogene. The CDR3 loop spans 14 amino acids. The CDR3 nucleotides are TGTGCAAGTCGCAAGGGACTAGCAGTGGGGGAGCAGTTCTTC. This sequence encodes CASRKGLAVGEQFF.

In its sample, this clone was seen a few times. The chain joins TRBV27 to TRBJ2-7; D call uncertain. V was pared by 2 bases and J by 4 bases, with 9 bases between. The germline gives CDR1 MNHEY, CDR2 SMNVEV (reference sequence). The CDR3 totals 13 residues. CDR3 amino acids: CASSLLNGYEQYF. The CDR3 nucleotides read TGTGCCAGCAGTTTACTGAACGGTTACGAGCAGTACTTC.

This chain connects TRBV19 to TRBJ2-7; D perhaps matches TRBD1 (5 bases). Between the trimmed V and J ends, which lost 2 bases and 3 bases, there was a span of 14 bases. The CDR3 is 15 residues long. Germline V lookup: CDR1 LNHDA, CDR2 SQIVND (reference sequence). CDR3: CASSINRHLNYEQYF. CDR3 sequence (DNA): TGTGCCAGTAGTATAAACAGGCATCTTAACTACGAGCAGTACTTC.

This rearrangement joins TRBV27 to TRBJ1-2; a possible D gene is TRBD1 (5 bases). V was cut by 0 bases and J by 8 bases, with 10 bases left in between. CDR1 MNHEY and CDR2 SMNVEV come from the germline V gene (reference sequence). The CDR3 contains 13 residues. The CDR3 reads CASSLSKGWGYTF. Written as DNA, the CDR3 is TGTGCCAGCAGTTTATCGAAGGGGTGGGGCTACACCTTC.

The chain uses TRBV6-5 and TRBJ1-4, with 7 bases matching TRBD1. CDR3 length equals 14 residues. Germline lookup yields CDR1 MNHEY and CDR2 SVGAGI. Trimming removed 5 bases from V and 5 bases from J; junction bases left unmatched: 5. The CDR3 bases are TGTGCCAGCAGTGCGACAGGGATGAATGAAAAACTGTTTTTT. It translates to CASSATGMNEKLFF.

This clone was observed once. The rearrangement uses TRBV11-2 and TRBJ2-1; D gene uncertain. This CDR3 contains 10 residues. Germline CDR1 is SGHAT and CDR2 is FQNNGV. The V end was cut by 6 bases, the J end by 9 bases, with 6 bases between. DNA for the CDR3: TGTGCCAGCAGGGGCCCTGAGCAGTTCTTC. Protein sequence: CASRGPEQFF. Full variable domain (missing parts from reference TRBV11-2 and TRBJ2-1): EAGVAQSPRYKIIEKRQSVAFWCNPISGHATLYWYQQILGQGPKLLIQFQNNGVVDDSQLPKDRFSAERLKGVDSTLKIQPAKLEDSAVYLCASRGPEQFFGPGTRLTVL.

V usage is TRBV7-9 and J usage is TRBJ1-4; TRBD1 matches 7 bases. Germline V gives CDR1 SEHNR, CDR2 FQNEAQ (reference sequence). This CDR3 spans 14 amino acids. Trimming at V came to 2 bases and at J to 9 bases, leaving 6 bases not matched to a gene. The CDR3 loop is CASSLRDSDKKLFF. CDR3 in DNA: TGTGCCAGCAGCTTAAGGGACAGTGACAAAAAACTGTTTTTT.

The V call is TRBV7-8, the J call TRBJ1-2; the D is unclear. Trimming pared 0 bases from V and 2 bases from J, leaving 7 bases between. Germline-derived CDR1 and CDR2 are SGHVS and FQNEAQ. This CDR3 comprises 14 residues. CDR3 residues: CASSLASGNYGYTF. The DNA for the CDR3 is TGTGCCAGCAGCTTAGCGTCCGGGAACTATGGCTACACCTTC.

This chain connects TRBV9 to TRBJ1-4, with TRBD1 as a possible D gene (5 bases). V shed 6 bases and J shed 7 bases, with 19 bases lying between them. The CDR3 is made up of 15 amino acids. In germline, CDR1 is SGDLS, CDR2 YYNGEE. The CDR3 reads CASNDQGGLTEKLFF. The CDR3 DNA reads as TGTGCCAGCAACGATCAGGGAGGACTAACTGAAAAACTGTTTTTT.

The gene calls are TRBV9 and TRBJ1-1; 7 nucleotides align to TRBD1. J gave up 6 bases and V 0 bases, and 2 bases lay outside the gene matches. Germline CDR1 is SGDLS and CDR2 is YYNGEE. This CDR3 comprises 13 residues. In DNA form, the CDR3 reads TGTGCCAGCAGCGTAGGGGACAGCCCTGAAGCTTTCTTT. It specifies CASSVGDSPEAFF.

This sequence joins TRBV7-9 and TRBJ2-5; TRBD2 agrees at 8 bases. The CDR3 totals 14 residues. V shed 3 bases, J shed 4 bases, and the junction held 4 bases outside the gene matches. Looked up from germline, CDR1 is SEHNR and CDR2 is FQNEAQ (reference sequence). Here the CDR3 DNA reads TGTGCCAGCAGCTTGCGGGGGGCCAGAGAGACCCAGTACTTC. Amino acid sequence: CASSLRGARETQYF. Complete variable domain (other parts from reference TRBV7-9 and TRBJ2-5): DTGVSQNPRHKITKRGQNVTFRCDPISEHNRLYWYRQTLGQGPEFLTYFQNEAQLEKSRLLSDRFSAERPKGSFSTLEIQRTEQGDSAMYLCASSLRGARETQYFGPGTRLLVL.

Here the CDR3 DNA reads TGTGCCAGCAGCCCTTACGGCGGGGGCCAAGAGACCCAGTACTTC. This translates into CASSPYGGGQETQYF. This chain joins TRBV7-8 and TRBJ2-5; 7 nucleotides agree with TRBD2. Germline values: CDR1 SGHVS, CDR2 FQNEAQ. CDR3 size: 15 residues. V was pared by 5 bases and J by 1 base, with 7 bases of the junction left unmatched. The full variable domain, its missing parts supplied by reference TRBV7-8 and TRBJ2-5, is GAGVSQSPRYKVAKRGQDVALRCDPISGHVSLFWYQQALGQGPEFLTYFQNEAQLDKSGLPSDRFFAERPEGSVSTLKIQRTQQEDSAVYLCASSPYGGGQETQYFGPGTRLLVL.

The gene calls are TRBV5-4 and TRBJ1-2; 9 bases are a match to TRBD1. The CDR3 is 15 amino acids. The V gene's germline CDR1 is SGHNT and CDR2 YYREEE (reference sequence). V dropped 4 bases and J dropped 2; count of bases not matched to a gene: 6. The CDR3 loop is CASSEGQGTNYGYTF. CDR3 coding DNA: TGTGCCAGCAGCGAGGGACAGGGTACAAACTATGGCTACACCTTC.

The chain employs TRBV5-1 and TRBJ1-1; 7 bases match TRBD1. The CDR3 covers 14 residues. Trimming took 6 bases from V and 0 from J; bases not matched to a gene: 5. Per germline, CDR1 SGHRS and CDR2 YFSETQ. The CDR3 sequence: CASNVDRLNTEAFF. The CDR3 DNA reads TGCGCCAGCAATGTGGACAGGTTGAACACTGAAGCTTTCTTT.

The DNA for the CDR3 is TGTGCCATTTGGACAGGGCGCGAGCAGTACTTC. Its protein is CAIWTGREQYF. The rearrangement joins TRBV6-6 to TRBJ2-7, with 8 bases aligning to TRBD1. The CDR3 is made up of 11 amino acids. Per germline, CDR1 MNHNY and CDR2 SVGAGI (reference sequence). Trimming removed 10 bases from V and 6 bases from J; junction bases left unmatched: 5.